Listed below are T cell receptor beta chains from one sample, sequenced in a study of blood T cells in healthy people across ages. TCRdb redid the calling of the 5' RACE reads with MiXCR, one entry per CDR3 protein. The sample lists 1.6 million or so distinct CDR3 sequences; about 31% were seen once. Sequencing was carried out using blood. The receptor source for this set is a woman younger than 45 in good health. The CDR3 runs from the conserved cysteine through the conserved F or W. D genes are given only for firm matches. Clone sizes are given selectively: once, few, many, or a class where the clone is expanded.

j_call: TRBJ2-5
v_call: TRBV6-1
clone_size: -
d_call: TRBD2
cdr3_nt: TGTGCCAGCAGTGAAGGCTGGGGGACTAGCAGCGAGACCCAGTACTTC
cdr3_aa: CASSEGWGTSSETQYF

j_call: TRBJ1-2
v_call: TRBV27
clone_size: few
d_call: -
cdr3_nt: TGTGCCAGTCGAGCAGCAGCAAGACAGTTTGGCCACACCTTC
cdr3_aa: CASRAAARQFGHTF

j_call: TRBJ1-1
v_call: TRBV29-1
clone_size: many
d_call: -
cdr3_nt: TGCAGCGTTGTAGGACAGCCTAACACTGAAGCTTTCTTT
cdr3_aa: CSVVGQPNTEAFF

j_call: TRBJ2-7
v_call: TRBV20-1
clone_size: few
d_call: TRBD2
cdr3_nt: TGCAGTGCTAGTCAAGGGTTTGGGACTAGCAGATACGAGCAGTACTTC
cdr3_aa: CSASQGFGTSRYEQYF

j_call: TRBJ2-2
v_call: TRBV11-3
clone_size: -
d_call: -
cdr3_nt: TGTGCCAGCAGCCTACTCTCCTCGGGCGGGGAGCTGTTTTTT
cdr3_aa: CASSLLSSGGELFF

j_call: TRBJ2-1
v_call: TRBV11-2
clone_size: -
d_call: -
cdr3_nt: TGTGCCAGCAGCTTTCAGGAGTGGAATGAGCAGTTCTTC
cdr3_aa: CASSFQEWNEQFF

j_call: TRBJ2-1
v_call: TRBV24-1
clone_size: few
d_call: TRBD2
cdr3_nt: TGTGCCACCAGTGCCGGCGGGAGTAGTTACAATGAGCAGTTCTTC
cdr3_aa: CATSAGGSSYNEQFF

j_call: TRBJ2-1
v_call: TRBV20-1
clone_size: many
d_call: TRBD1
cdr3_nt: TGCAGTGCTAGCGGGGACAGGGGGATCAATGAGCAGTTCTTC
cdr3_aa: CSASGDRGINEQFF

j_call: TRBJ2-7
v_call: TRBV12-3/TRBV12-4
clone_size: few
d_call: TRBD1
cdr3_nt: TGTGCCAGCAGGACCAACAGGGGATCCTACGAGCAGTACTTC
cdr3_aa: CASRTNRGSYEQYF

j_call: TRBJ2-5
v_call: TRBV6-2/TRBV6-3
clone_size: few
d_call: TRBD2
cdr3_nt: TGTGCCAGCAGTGTCGGACTAGCGGGGGGGCCAGATCAAGAGACCCAGTACTTC
cdr3_aa: CASSVGLAGGPDQETQYF